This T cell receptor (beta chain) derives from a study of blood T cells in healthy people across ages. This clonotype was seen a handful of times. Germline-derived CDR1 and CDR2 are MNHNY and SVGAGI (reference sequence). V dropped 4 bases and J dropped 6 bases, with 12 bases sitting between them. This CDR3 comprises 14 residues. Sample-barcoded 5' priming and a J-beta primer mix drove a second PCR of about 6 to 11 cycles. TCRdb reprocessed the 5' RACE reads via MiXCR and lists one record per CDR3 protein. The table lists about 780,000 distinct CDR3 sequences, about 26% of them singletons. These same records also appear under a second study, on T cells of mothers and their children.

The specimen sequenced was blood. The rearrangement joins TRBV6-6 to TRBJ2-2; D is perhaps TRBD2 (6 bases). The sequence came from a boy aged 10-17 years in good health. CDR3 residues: CASSFTRDSGELFF. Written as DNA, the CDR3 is TGTGCCAGCAGTTTTACCCGGGACTCCGGGGAGCTGTTTTTT.